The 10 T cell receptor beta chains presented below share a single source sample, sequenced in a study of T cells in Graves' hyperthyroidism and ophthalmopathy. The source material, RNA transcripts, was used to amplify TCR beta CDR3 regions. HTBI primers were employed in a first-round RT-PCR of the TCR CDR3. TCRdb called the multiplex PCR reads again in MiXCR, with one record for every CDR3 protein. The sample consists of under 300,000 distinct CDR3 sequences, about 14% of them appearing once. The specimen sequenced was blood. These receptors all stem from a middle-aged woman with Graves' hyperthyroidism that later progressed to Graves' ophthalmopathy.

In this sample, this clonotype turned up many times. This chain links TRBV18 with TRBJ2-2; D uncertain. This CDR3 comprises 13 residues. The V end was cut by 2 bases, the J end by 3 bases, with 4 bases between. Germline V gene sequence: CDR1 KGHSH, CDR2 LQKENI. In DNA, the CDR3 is TGTGCCAGCTCACCAGCGGACACCGGGGAGCTGTTTTTT. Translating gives CASSPADTGELFF.

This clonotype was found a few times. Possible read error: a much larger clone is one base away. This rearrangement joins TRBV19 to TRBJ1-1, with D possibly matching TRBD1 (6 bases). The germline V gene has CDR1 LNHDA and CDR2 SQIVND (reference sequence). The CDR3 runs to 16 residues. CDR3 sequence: CASTLGARGAGTGAFF. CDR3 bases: TGTGCCAGTACCCTAGGGGCACGGGGGGCAGGCACTGGAGCTTTCTTT.

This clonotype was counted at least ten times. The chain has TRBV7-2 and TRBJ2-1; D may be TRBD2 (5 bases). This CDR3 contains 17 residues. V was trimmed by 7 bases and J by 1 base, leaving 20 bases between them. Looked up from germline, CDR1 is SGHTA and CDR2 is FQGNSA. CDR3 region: CASTMPRGGPSYNEQFF. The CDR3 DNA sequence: TGTGCCAGCACCATGCCCCGAGGCGGGCCTTCCTACAATGAGCAGTTCTTC. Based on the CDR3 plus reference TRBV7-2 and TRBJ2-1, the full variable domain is GAGVSQSPSNKVTEKGKDVELRCDPISGHTALYWYRQSLGQGLEFLIYFQGNSAPDKSGLPSDRFSAERTGGSVSTLTIQRTQQEDSAVYLCASTMPRGGPSYNEQFFGPGTRLTVL.

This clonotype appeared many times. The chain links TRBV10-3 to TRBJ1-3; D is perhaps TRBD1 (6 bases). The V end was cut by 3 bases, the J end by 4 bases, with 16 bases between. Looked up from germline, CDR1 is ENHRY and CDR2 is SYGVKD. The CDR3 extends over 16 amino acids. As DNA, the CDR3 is TGTGCCATCAGTGACAGGACAGCCTTATTCGGAAACACCATATATTTT. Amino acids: CAISDRTALFGNTIYF.

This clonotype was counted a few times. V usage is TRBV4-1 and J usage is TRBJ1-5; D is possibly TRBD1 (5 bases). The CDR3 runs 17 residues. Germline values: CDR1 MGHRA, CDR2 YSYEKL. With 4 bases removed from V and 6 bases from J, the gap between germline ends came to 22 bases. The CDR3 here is CASSRGTWQGSGQPQHF. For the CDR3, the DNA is TGCGCCAGCAGCCGCGGAACATGGCAGGGAAGTGGTCAGCCCCAGCATTTT.

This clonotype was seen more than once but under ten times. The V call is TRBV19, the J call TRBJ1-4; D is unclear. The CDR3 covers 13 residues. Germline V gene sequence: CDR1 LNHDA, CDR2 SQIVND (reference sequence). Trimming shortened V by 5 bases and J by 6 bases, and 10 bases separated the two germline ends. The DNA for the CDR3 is TGTGCCAGTAGTTGGTCGTTTGATGAAAAACTGTTTTTT. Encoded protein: CASSWSFDEKLFF.

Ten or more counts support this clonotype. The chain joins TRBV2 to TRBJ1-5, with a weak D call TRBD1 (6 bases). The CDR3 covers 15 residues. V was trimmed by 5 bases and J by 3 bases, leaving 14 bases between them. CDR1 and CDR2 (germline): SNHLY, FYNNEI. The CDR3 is CASSKTQGINQPQHF. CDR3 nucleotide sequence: TGTGCCAGCAGTAAGACCCAGGGGATCAATCAGCCCCAGCATTTT.

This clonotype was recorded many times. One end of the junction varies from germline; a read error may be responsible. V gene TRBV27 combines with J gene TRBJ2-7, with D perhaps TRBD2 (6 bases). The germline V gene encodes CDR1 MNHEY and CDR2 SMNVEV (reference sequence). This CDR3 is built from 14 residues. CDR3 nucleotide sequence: TGTGCCGGCAGTTTCGGGGTTGGAGGGTACGAGCAGTACTTC. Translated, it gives CAGSFGVGGYEQYF.

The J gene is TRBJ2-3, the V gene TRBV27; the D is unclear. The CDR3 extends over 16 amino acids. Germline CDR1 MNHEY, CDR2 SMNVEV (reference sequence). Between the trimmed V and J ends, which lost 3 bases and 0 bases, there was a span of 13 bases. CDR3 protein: CASSFSRALSTDTQYF. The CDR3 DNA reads TGTGCCAGCAGTTTCTCTAGGGCCCTAAGCACAGATACGCAGTATTTT.

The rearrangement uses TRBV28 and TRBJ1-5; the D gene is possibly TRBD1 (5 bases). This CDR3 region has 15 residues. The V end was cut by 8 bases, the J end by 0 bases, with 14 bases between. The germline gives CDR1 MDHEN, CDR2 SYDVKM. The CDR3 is CASGLGPRSNQPQHF. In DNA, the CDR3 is TGTGCCAGCGGGCTGGGACCCCGTAGCAATCAGCCCCAGCATTTT.